Below, one T cell receptor beta chain is given with its context. Seattle enrolled patients during active infection and tracked them longitudinally. These data originate in a study of blood T cell repertoires in COVID-19. Study as a whole: Samples representing acute and convalescent COVID-19 were sourced from the United States, Italy and Spain. T cells, B-cell-depleted T cells, or PBMCs provided the cDNA or gDNA that served as material.

As handled by the study authors: Scientists estimated how many nucleated cells there were by amplifying reference gene primers. Repertoires were generated with immunoSEQ multiplex PCR, while TCRdb's copy carries only in-frame clones and drops some. That table supplies the V and J calls and clone size; D and trimming were determined from the DNA. The sample lists approximately 70,000 clones, 70% to 90% occurring once. Sequences were obtained from peripheral blood. The receptor comes from a woman between 50 and 59 years old with COVID-19, enrolled during active disease.

The CDR3, as DNA: TGTGCCAGTAGTATAGGCCAGGCGGGTACGCAGTATTTT. It specifies CASSIGQAGTQYF. The V and J genes are TRBV19 and TRBJ2-3, with D maybe TRBD2 (5 bases). With 1 base removed from V and 8 bases from J, the gap between germline ends came to 10 bases. Germline V lookup: CDR1 LNHDA, CDR2 SQIVND (reference sequence). The CDR3 runs to 13 residues.